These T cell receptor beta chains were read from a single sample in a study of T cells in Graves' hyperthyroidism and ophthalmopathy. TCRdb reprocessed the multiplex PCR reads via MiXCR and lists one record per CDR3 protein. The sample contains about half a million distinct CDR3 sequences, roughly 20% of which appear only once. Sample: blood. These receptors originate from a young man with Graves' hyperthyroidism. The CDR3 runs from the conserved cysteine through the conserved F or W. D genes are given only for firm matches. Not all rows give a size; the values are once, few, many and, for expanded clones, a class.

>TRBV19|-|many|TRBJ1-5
CASSMGFPGQGFRANQPQHF
TGTGCCAGTAGTATGGGGTTTCCGGGACAAGGATTTAGAGCAAATCAGCCCCAGCATTTT
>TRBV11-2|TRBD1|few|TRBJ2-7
CASSYNPRDRLTYEQYF
TGTGCCAGCAGCTACAACCCCCGGGACAGACTAACCTACGAGCAGTACTTC
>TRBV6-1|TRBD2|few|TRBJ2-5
CASRDLAGGIETQYF
TGTGCCAGCCGTGATCTAGCGGGAGGTATCGAGACCCAGTACTTC
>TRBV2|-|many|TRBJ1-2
CASSLGRGRSGYTF
TGTGCCAGCAGCCTAGGGAGGGGGAGAAGTGGCTACACCTTC
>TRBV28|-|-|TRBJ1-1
CASSLTWAEAFF
TGTGCCAGCAGTTTAACATGGGCTGAAGCTTTCTTT
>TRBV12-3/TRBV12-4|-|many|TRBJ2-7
CASSRSTNYEQYF
TGTGCCAGCAGTCGGTCAACCAACTACGAGCAGTACTTC
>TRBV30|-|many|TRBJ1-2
CAWSGGLHGYTF
TGTGCCTGGAGTGGAGGGCTTCATGGCTACACCTTC
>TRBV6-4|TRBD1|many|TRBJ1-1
CASSDLGTGVNTEAFF
TGTGCCAGCAGTGACCTCGGGACAGGTGTGAACACTGAAGCTTTCTTT
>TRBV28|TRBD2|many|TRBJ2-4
CARRDVGGKHIQYF
TGTGCCAGACGGGATGTGGGGGGGAAACACATTCAGTACTTC
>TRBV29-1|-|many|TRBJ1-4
CSVAIGTVNEKLFF
TGCAGCGTCGCCATCGGGACGGTTAATGAAAAACTGTTTTTT
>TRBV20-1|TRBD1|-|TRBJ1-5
CSATPGGGNQPQHF
TGCAGTGCTACACCAGGGGGCGGGAATCAGCCCCAGCATTTT
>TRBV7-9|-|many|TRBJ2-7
CASSSEDSTIYEQYF
TGTGCCAGCAGCTCCGAGGACTCCACAATCTACGAGCAGTACTTC
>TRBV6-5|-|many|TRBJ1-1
CASSYPGVGAFF
TGTGCCAGCAGTTACCCGGGGGTAGGAGCTTTCTTT
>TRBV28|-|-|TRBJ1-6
CANSRYAGWNSPLHF
TGTGCCAACTCTAGATACGCAGGCTGGAATTCACCCCTCCACTTT
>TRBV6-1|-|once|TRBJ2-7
CASSVRVGEQYF
TGTGCCAGCAGTGTTAGGGTTGGGGAGCAGTACTTC
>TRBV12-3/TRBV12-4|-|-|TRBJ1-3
CASSSHRMGNTIYF
TGTGCCAGCAGCTCACATAGGATGGGAAACACCATATATTTT
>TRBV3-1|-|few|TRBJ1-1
CASRHLDKGAEAFF
TGTGCCAGCCGACACCTGGACAAGGGAGCTGAAGCTTTCTTT
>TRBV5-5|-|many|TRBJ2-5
CASSLTRLQETQYF
TGTGCCAGCAGCCTTACACGGCTCCAAGAGACCCAGTACTTC
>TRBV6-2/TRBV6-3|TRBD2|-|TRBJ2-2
CASSRGLAGSTGELFF
TGTGCCAGCAGCCGAGGACTAGCGGGGTCCACCGGGGAGCTGTTTTTT
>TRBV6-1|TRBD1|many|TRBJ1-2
CASKKIQGPFYGYTF
TGTGCCAGCAAAAAAATACAGGGGCCGTTCTATGGCTACACCTTC
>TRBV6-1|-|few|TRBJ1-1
CASSADRSVEAFF
TGTGCCAGCAGTGCCGACAGGAGTGTTGAAGCTTTCTTT
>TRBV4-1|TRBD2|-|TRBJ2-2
CASSPAGGNGGTGELFF
TGCGCCAGCAGCCCAGCGGGAGGCAACGGGGGTACCGGGGAGCTGTTTTTT
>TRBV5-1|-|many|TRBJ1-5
CASSSGLDSNQPQHF
TGCGCCAGCAGCTCGGGACTGGATAGCAATCAGCCCCAGCATTTT
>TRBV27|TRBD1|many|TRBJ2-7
CASSPNDREYYEQYF
TGTGCCAGCAGTCCCAACGACAGGGAGTACTACGAGCAGTACTTC
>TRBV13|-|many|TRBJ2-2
CASSLNRESGELFF
TGTGCCAGCAGCTTAAACAGGGAGTCCGGGGAGCTGTTTTTT
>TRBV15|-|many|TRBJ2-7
CATSIWGPPYEQYF
TGTGCCACCAGCATCTGGGGACCTCCCTACGAGCAGTACTTC
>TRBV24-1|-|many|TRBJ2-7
CATSDLAGRVYEQYF
TGTGCCACCAGTGATTTAGCCGGCAGGGTCTACGAGCAGTACTTC
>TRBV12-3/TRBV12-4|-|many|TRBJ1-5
CASSLRGWGGGNQPQHF
TGTGCCAGCAGTTTAAGAGGTTGGGGGGGTGGCAATCAGCCCCAGCATTTT
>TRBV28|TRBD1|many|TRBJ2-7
CASSFPRGRDRVTYEQYF
TGTGCCAGCAGTTTTCCGCGTGGCCGGGACAGGGTTACCTACGAGCAGTACTTC
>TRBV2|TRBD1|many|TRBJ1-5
CASSNDRVRPQHF
TGTGCCAGCAGTAATGACAGGGTTAGGCCCCAGCATTTT
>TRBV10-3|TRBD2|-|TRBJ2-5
CAISHSGVQETQYF
TGTGCCATCAGCCATAGCGGGGTCCAGGAGACCCAGTACTTC
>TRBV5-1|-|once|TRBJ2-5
CASSLSGVRKETQYF
TGCGCCAGCAGCTTGTCAGGGGTTAGAAAAGAGACCCAGTACTTC
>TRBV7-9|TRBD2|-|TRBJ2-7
CASSSVAGDPYEQYF
TGTGCCAGCAGCTCCGTAGCGGGAGATCCCTACGAGCAGTACTTC
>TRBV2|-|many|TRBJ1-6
CASSSDSPVGSPLHF
TGTGCCAGCAGTTCCGATTCTCCCGTCGGTTCACCCCTCCACTTT
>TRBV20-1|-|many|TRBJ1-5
CSAVTDSNQPQHF
TGCAGTGCTGTGACAGATAGCAATCAGCCCCAGCATTTT
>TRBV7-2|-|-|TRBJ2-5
CASSPVQGGETQDF
TGTGCCAGCAGCCCTGTTCAGGGGGGAGAGACCCAGGACTTC
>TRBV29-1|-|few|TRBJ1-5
CSVEGPGQPQHF
TGCAGCGTTGAAGGACCGGGGCAGCCCCAGCATTTT
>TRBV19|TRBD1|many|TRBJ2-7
CASSSGTGSSYEQYF
TGTGCCAGCAGTTCCGGGACAGGCAGCTCCTACGAGCAGTACTTC
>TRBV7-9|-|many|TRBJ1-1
CAIPGGWGNTEAFF
TGTGCCATCCCAGGTGGGTGGGGGAACACTGAAGCTTTCTTT
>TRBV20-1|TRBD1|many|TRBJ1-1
CSARDRGPEAFF
TGCAGTGCTAGGGACAGGGGGCCTGAGGCTTTCTTT
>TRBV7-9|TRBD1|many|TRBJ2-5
CASSFGTGIFETQYF
TGTGCCAGCAGCTTTGGGACAGGTATTTTTGAGACCCAGTACTTC
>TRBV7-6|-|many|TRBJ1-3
CASSLAVGNTIYF
TGTGCCAGCAGCTTAGCGGTGGGAAACACCATATATTTT
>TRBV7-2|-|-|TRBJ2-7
CANSSGSVGYEQYF
TGTGCCAACAGCTCAGGGTCGGTCGGATACGAGCAGTACTTC
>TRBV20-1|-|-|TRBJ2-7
CSARKRDEQYF
TGCAGTGCTAGAAAGCGCGACGAGCAGTACTTC
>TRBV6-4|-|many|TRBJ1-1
CASSDSGRSTEAFF
TGTGCCAGCAGTGACTCGGGCCGTTCCACTGAAGCTTTCTTT
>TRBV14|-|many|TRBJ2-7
CASSHQGWHEQYF
TGTGCCAGCAGCCATCAGGGGTGGCACGAGCAGTACTTC
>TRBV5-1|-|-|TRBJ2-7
CASSLGYGGDEQYF
TGCGCCAGCAGCTTGGGCTATGGAGGGGACGAGCAGTACTTC
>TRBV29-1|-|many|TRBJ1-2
CSVPRGRVNYGYTF
TGCAGCGTTCCCCGGGGGAGGGTTAACTATGGCTACACCTTC
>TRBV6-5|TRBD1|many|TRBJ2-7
CASSGQGINEQYF
TGTGCCAGCAGCGGACAGGGAATTAACGAGCAGTACTTC
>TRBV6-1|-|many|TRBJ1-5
CASRQRGGFGPQHF
TGTGCCAGCAGACAAAGGGGTGGCTTTGGGCCCCAGCATTTT
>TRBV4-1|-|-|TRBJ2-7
CASSRIQGFQYEQYF
TGCGCCAGCAGCCGAATACAGGGATTTCAGTACGAGCAGTACTTC
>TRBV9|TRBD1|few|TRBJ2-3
CASSPRTGGGTDTQYF
TGTGCCAGCAGCCCCAGGACAGGGGGCGGAACAGATACGCAGTATTTT
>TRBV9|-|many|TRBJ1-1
CASSAAGAGTEAFF
TGTGCCAGCAGCGCGGCCGGGGCCGGCACTGAAGCTTTCTTT
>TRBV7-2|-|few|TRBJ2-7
CASSLDSLSSYEQYF
TGTGCCAGCAGCCTCGATTCACTGAGCTCCTACGAGCAGTACTTC
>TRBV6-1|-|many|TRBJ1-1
CASIQATPGTEAFF
TGTGCCAGCATCCAGGCTACCCCAGGCACTGAAGCTTTCTTT
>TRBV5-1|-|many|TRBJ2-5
CASSLDTGKETQYF
TGCGCCAGCAGCTTGGATACGGGTAAAGAGACCCAGTACTTC
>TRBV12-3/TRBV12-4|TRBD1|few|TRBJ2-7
CASVDGTGVNEQYF
TGTGCCAGCGTGGACGGGACAGGGGTTAACGAGCAGTACTTC